Listed below are T cell receptor beta chains from one sample, sequenced in a study of blood T cell repertoires in COVID-19. Using immunoSEQ multiplex PCR, the repertoire was profiled, and TCRdb retains in-frame clones only, with some absent. The data show under 200,000 clones, around 90% seen once. Sequencing was performed on peripheral blood. The receptors here all came from a man aged 50-59 years with acute or convalescent COVID-19. Each CDR3 is given with its conserved first and last residue. The order of the fields is clone size, V gene, CDR3 length, D gene, J gene, CDR3 DNA, CDR3 protein. D genes are given only for firm matches. A clone size is listed for some rows: how often the clone was seen (once, few, many), or a class if it is expanded.

clone size: once
V gene: TRBV4-1
CDR3 length: 16
D gene: .
J gene: TRBJ1-3
CDR3 DNA: TGCGCCAGCAGCCAAGAACGGGGAAGCTCTGGAAACACCATATATTTT
CDR3 protein: CASSQERGSSGNTIYF

clone size: .
V gene: TRBV4-1
CDR3 length: 18
D gene: .
J gene: TRBJ2-3
CDR3 DNA: TGCGCCAGCAGCCAAGACGTTTTTCGCGAAACTAGCACAGATACGCAGTATTTT
CDR3 protein: CASSQDVFRETSTDTQYF

clone size: .
V gene: TRBV3-1/TRBV3-2
CDR3 length: 14
D gene: .
J gene: TRBJ1-2
CDR3 DNA: TGTGCCAGCAGCCAAGAGGGGGGATCCTATGGCTACACCTTC
CDR3 protein: CASSQEGGSYGYTF

clone size: .
V gene: TRBV9
CDR3 length: 18
D gene: TRBD2
J gene: TRBJ2-1
CDR3 DNA: TGTGCCAGCAGCGTAGCCGGTAGCGGGGGGATTTTCTACAATGAGCAGTTCTTC
CDR3 protein: CASSVAGSGGIFYNEQFF

clone size: .
V gene: TRBV28
CDR3 length: 12
D gene: TRBD1
J gene: TRBJ1-2
CDR3 DNA: TGTGCCATCTCCGAGACAGGGGGAGGCTACACCTTC
CDR3 protein: CAISETGGGYTF

clone size: .
V gene: TRBV7-8
CDR3 length: 14
D gene: .
J gene: TRBJ2-7
CDR3 DNA: TGTGCCAGCAGCTTAAGAGGGAGGAGCTACGAGCAGTACTTC
CDR3 protein: CASSLRGRSYEQYF

clone size: .
V gene: TRBV27
CDR3 length: 14
D gene: TRBD1
J gene: TRBJ2-7
CDR3 DNA: TGTGCCAGCAGTTTAAGGGGGACAGGGTACGAGCAGTACTTC
CDR3 protein: CASSLRGTGYEQYF

clone size: .
V gene: TRBV9
CDR3 length: 14
D gene: .
J gene: TRBJ2-4
CDR3 DNA: TGTGCCAGCAATGGGGGGTTAGCCAAAAACATTCAGTACTTC
CDR3 protein: CASNGGLAKNIQYF

clone size: once
V gene: TRBV24-1
CDR3 length: 13
D gene: TRBD1
J gene: TRBJ2-1
CDR3 DNA: TGTGCCACCAGGGAGACAGGGGAGAATGAGCAGTTCTTC
CDR3 protein: CATRETGENEQFF

clone size: .
V gene: TRBV12-5
CDR3 length: 11
D gene: .
J gene: TRBJ2-1
CDR3 DNA: TGTGCTAGTGGGGAGGATTATGAGCAGTTCTTC
CDR3 protein: CASGEDYEQFF

clone size: .
V gene: TRBV7-9
CDR3 length: 11
D gene: .
J gene: TRBJ2-1
CDR3 DNA: TGTGCCAGCAGCAACACAGGGGAGCAGTTCTTC
CDR3 protein: CASSNTGEQFF

clone size: .
V gene: TRBV10-3
CDR3 length: 17
D gene: .
J gene: TRBJ2-2
CDR3 DNA: TGTGCCATCAGTGGCGGGGGCGAGCGTGCGAACACCGGGGAGCTGTTTTTT
CDR3 protein: CAISGGGERANTGELFF

clone size: .
V gene: TRBV3-1/TRBV3-2
CDR3 length: 16
D gene: .
J gene: TRBJ2-7
CDR3 DNA: TGTGCCAGCAGCCAAGGGGCGGGTGGGCTATACTACGAGCAGTACTTC
CDR3 protein: CASSQGAGGLYYEQYF

clone size: few
V gene: TRBV18
CDR3 length: 14
D gene: TRBD1
J gene: TRBJ1-1
CDR3 DNA: TGTGCCAGCTCTCCAGGGGGCAGCGGCACTGAAGCTTTCTTT
CDR3 protein: CASSPGGSGTEAFF

clone size: .
V gene: TRBV7-8
CDR3 length: 14
D gene: .
J gene: TRBJ2-7
CDR3 DNA: TGTGCCAGCAGCCCGCCAGGTCGGACCTACGAGCAGTACTTC
CDR3 protein: CASSPPGRTYEQYF

clone size: .
V gene: TRBV3-1/TRBV3-2
CDR3 length: 16
D gene: TRBD2
J gene: TRBJ2-5
CDR3 DNA: TGTGCCAGCAGCCCTGGGGTAGCGGGAGTCGCAGAGACCCAGTACTTC
CDR3 protein: CASSPGVAGVAETQYF

clone size: .
V gene: TRBV3-1/TRBV3-2
CDR3 length: 14
D gene: .
J gene: TRBJ1-6
CDR3 DNA: TGTGCCAGCACCCGGGAACCGGGTCTAGGCACCCTCCACTTT
CDR3 protein: CASTREPGLGTLHF

clone size: few
V gene: TRBV28
CDR3 length: 18
D gene: TRBD2
J gene: TRBJ2-1
CDR3 DNA: TGTGCCAGCAGTTTCAAGATACTAGCGGGACAACTACTCAATGAGCAGTTCTTC
CDR3 protein: CASSFKILAGQLLNEQFF

clone size: .
V gene: TRBV19
CDR3 length: 12
D gene: .
J gene: TRBJ1-6
CDR3 DNA: TGTGCCAGTCCCCCCCCGGGTTCACCCCTCCACTTT
CDR3 protein: CASPPPGSPLHF

clone size: once
V gene: TRBV2
CDR3 length: 15
D gene: TRBD1
J gene: TRBJ1-6
CDR3 DNA: TGTGCCAGCACCTGGACAGGGGTTGGGAATTCACCCCTCCACTTT
CDR3 protein: CASTWTGVGNSPLHF

clone size: .
V gene: TRBV7-2
CDR3 length: 12
D gene: .
J gene: TRBJ1-1
CDR3 DNA: TGTGCCAGCAATAATCTTATGACTGAAGCTTTCTTT
CDR3 protein: CASNNLMTEAFF

clone size: .
V gene: TRBV2
CDR3 length: 14
D gene: TRBD1
J gene: TRBJ1-5
CDR3 DNA: TGTGCCAGCAGTGGACAGGGGGGCGATCAGCCCCAGCATTTT
CDR3 protein: CASSGQGGDQPQHF

clone size: once
V gene: TRBV5-1
CDR3 length: 11
D gene: .
J gene: TRBJ2-7
CDR3 DNA: TGCGCCAGCAGCTTCGGTTACGAGCAGTACTTC
CDR3 protein: CASSFGYEQYF

clone size: .
V gene: TRBV27
CDR3 length: 18
D gene: TRBD1
J gene: TRBJ1-5
CDR3 DNA: TGTGCCAGCAGTTCAGAAGACAGGGTCGGAGAGACTAATCAGCCCCAGCATTTT
CDR3 protein: CASSSEDRVGETNQPQHF

clone size: .
V gene: TRBV18
CDR3 length: 15
D gene: TRBD1
J gene: TRBJ2-7
CDR3 DNA: TGTGCCAGCTCACTATACCGGGACAGCTCCTACGAGCAGTACTTC
CDR3 protein: CASSLYRDSSYEQYF

clone size: .
V gene: TRBV11-2
CDR3 length: 17
D gene: .
J gene: TRBJ2-1
CDR3 DNA: TGTGCCAGCAGCTCGATCCAGGGAAGGAGATCCTACAATGAGCAGTTCTTC
CDR3 protein: CASSSIQGRRSYNEQFF